This TCR beta chain is from a study of blood T cell repertoires in COVID-19. Study overall: Samples taken during acute and convalescent COVID-19 were collected in the United States, Italy and Spain. The analysed material was cDNA or gDNA that came from T cells, B-cell-depleted T cells, or PBMCs.

This clone is a singleton in its sample. V lost 10 bases and J lost 0; bases outside the gene matches: 11. The CDR3 consists of 15 residues. Germline CDR1 MGHRA, CDR2 YSYEKL. In the original processing: From reference gene primer amplification, estimates of nucleated cell counts were derived. Data came from immunoSEQ multiplex PCR; TCRdb stores just in-frame clones and leaves some out. For V, J and clone size, that table is used; D and trimming come from the DNA. The profile covers 200,000 to 250,000 clones, with about nine tenths appearing a single time and about 2.5% taken by the ten largest. This receptor was taken from a woman aged 55-69 years with acute or convalescent COVID-19. The J gene is TRBJ1-1, the V gene TRBV4-1; 7 bases are shared with TRBD1. The sequenced material came from peripheral blood. The CDR3 coding sequence is TGCGCCACCCAAGACAGGGTGACTATGAACACTGAAGCTTTCTTT. Amino acids: CATQDRVTMNTEAFF.